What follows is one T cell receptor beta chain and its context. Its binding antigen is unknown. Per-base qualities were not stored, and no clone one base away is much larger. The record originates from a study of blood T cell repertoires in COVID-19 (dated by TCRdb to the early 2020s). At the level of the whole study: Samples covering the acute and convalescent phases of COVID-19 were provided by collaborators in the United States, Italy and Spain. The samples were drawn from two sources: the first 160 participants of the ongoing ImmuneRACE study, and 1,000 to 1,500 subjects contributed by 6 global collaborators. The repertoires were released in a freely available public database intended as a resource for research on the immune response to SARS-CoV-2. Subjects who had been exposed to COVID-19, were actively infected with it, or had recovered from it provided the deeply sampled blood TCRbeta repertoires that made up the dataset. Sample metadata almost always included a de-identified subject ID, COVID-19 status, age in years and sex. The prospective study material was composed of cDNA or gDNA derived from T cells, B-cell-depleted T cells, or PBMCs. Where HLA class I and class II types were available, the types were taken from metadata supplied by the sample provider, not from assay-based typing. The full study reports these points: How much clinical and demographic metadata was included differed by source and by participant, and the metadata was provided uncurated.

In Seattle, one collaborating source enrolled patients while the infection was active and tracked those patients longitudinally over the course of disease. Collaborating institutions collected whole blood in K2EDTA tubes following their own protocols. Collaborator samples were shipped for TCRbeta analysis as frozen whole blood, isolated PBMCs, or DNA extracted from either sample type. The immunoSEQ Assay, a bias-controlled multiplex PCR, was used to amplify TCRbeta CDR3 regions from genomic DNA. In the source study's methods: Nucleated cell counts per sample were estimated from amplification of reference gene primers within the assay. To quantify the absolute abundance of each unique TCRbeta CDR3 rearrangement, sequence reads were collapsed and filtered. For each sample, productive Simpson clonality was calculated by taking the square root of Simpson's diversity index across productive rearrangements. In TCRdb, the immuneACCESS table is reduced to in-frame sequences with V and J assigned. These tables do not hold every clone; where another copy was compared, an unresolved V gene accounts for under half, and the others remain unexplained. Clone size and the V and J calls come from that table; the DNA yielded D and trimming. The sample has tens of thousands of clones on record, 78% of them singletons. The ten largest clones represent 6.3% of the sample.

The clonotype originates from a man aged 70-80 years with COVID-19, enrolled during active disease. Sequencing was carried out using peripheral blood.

The CDR3 protein is CASSLDSYYNEQFF. The DNA is as follows: TGTGCCAGCAGTTTGGACAGTTACTACAATGAGCAGTTCTTC. The chain joins TRBV6-4 to TRBJ2-1, with TRBD1 perhaps the D gene, on 6 matching bases. Via the germline V gene, CDR1 is MRHNA and CDR2 SNTAGT. V and J lose 5 bases and 3 bases, and a span of 11 bases separates them. The CDR3 contains 14 residues, cysteine and phenylalanine counted. The only DNA kept is the CDR3, 42 bases in frame from the first base.